This TCR beta chain was documented in a study of blood T cells in healthy people across ages. V shed 2 bases and J 5 bases; nucleotides not matched to a gene: 4. The germline V gene has CDR1 ENHRY and CDR2 SYGVKD. The CDR3 length is 16 residues. This clonotype was picked up a small number of times. Together with a sample-barcoded 5' primer, a J-beta primer mix was included in a second PCR lasting roughly 6 to 12 cycles. TCRdb independently ran MiXCR on the 5' RACE reads; one entry per CDR3 protein. The data contain 1.5 million to 2 million distinct CDR3 sequences, 30% to 40% of them singletons. The chain uses TRBV10-3 and TRBJ2-3, with TRBD2 matching over 13 bases. The sample taken for sequencing was blood. This clonotype was obtained from a woman younger than 45 in good health. CDR3 sequence: CAISERLAGGGDTQYF. CDR3 DNA sequence: TGTGCCATCAGTGAGAGACTAGCGGGGGGAGGAGATACGCAGTATTTT.